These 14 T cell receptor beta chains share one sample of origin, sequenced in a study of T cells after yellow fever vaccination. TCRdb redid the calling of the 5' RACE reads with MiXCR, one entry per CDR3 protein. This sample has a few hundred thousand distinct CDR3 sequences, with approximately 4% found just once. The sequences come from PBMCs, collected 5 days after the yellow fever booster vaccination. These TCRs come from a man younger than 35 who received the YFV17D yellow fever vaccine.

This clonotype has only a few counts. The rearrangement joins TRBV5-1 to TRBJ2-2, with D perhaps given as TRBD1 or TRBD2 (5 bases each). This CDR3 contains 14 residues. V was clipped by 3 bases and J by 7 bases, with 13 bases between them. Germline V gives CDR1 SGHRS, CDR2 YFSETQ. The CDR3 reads CASSSSGHGGELFF. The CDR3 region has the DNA TGCGCCAGCAGCTCCTCGGGGCACGGCGGGGAGCTGTTTTTT.

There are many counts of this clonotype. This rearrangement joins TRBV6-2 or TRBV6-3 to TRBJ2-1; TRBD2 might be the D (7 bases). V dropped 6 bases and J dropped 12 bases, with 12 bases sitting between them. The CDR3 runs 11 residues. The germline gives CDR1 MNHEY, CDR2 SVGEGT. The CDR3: CASSQGRGQFF. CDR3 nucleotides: TGTGCCAGCAGCCAGGGGAGGGGGCAGTTCTTC.

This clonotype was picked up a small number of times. CDR3 in DNA: TGTGCCAGCAGCTTGGCCGGGCCTTCCGGGGAGCTGTTTTTT. Translating gives CASSLAGPSGELFF. V gene TRBV5-4 combines with J gene TRBJ2-2; D gene uncertain. The CDR3 loop spans 14 amino acids. Trimming took off 0 bases at V and 6 bases at J, with 9 bases between the two ends. Per the germline V gene, CDR1 is SGHNT and CDR2 is YYREEE (reference sequence).

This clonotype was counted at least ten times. The CDR3 DNA reads as TGCGCCAGCAGCCAAGATAGCGGGGAGAACAATGAGCAGTTCTTC. Translated: CASSQDSGENNEQFF. The V and J genes are TRBV4-3 and TRBJ2-1; 8 nucleotides match TRBD2. V lost 0 bases and J lost 5; bases outside the gene matches: 3. This CDR3 is 15 amino acids long. Germline V CDR1 and CDR2: LGHNA, YSLEER.

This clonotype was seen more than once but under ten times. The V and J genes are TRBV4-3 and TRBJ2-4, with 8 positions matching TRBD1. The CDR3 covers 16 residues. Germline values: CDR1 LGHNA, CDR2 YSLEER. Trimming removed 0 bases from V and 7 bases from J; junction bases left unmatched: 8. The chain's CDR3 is CASSQEPQGALNIQYF. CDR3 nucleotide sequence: TGCGCCAGCAGCCAAGAACCCCAGGGGGCTTTGAACATTCAGTACTTC.

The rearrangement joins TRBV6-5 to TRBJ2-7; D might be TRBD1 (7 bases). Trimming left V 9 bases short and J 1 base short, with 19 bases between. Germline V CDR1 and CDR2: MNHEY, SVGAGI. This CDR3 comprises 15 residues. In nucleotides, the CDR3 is TGTGCCAGTAAAACCTCAGGGGGGTCATCCTACGAGCAGTACTTC. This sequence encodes CASKTSGGSSYEQYF.

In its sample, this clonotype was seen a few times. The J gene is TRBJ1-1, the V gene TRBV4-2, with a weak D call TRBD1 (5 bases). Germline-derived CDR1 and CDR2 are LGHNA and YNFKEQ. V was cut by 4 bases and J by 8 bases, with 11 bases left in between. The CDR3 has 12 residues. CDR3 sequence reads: CASSPSGREAFF. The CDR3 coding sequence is TGTGCCAGCAGCCCGTCGGGACGGGAAGCTTTCTTT.

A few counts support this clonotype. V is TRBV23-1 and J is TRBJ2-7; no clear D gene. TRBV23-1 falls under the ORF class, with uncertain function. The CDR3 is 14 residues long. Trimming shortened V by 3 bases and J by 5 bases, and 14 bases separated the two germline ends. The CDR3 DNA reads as TGCGCCAGCAGTCATCACCCGGAATCCCACGAGCAGTACGTC. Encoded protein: CASSHHPESHEQYV.

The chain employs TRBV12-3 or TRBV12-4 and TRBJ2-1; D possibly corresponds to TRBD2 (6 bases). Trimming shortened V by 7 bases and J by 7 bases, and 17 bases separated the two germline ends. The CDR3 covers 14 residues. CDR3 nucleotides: TGTGCCAGCATCTTTGGAGGGGTAGGTAATGAGCAGTTCTTC. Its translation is CASIFGGVGNEQFF.

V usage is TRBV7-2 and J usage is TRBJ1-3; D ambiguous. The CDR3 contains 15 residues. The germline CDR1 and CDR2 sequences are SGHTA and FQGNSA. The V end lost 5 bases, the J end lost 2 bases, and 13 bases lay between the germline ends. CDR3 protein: CASSLGSLAGNTIYF. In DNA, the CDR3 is TGTGCCAGCAGCCTGGGGAGCCTAGCTGGAAACACCATATATTTT.

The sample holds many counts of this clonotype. CDR3 sequence: CASVRQGARETQYF. The CDR3 DNA reads as TGTGCCAGCGTACGGCAGGGGGCTCGAGAGACCCAGTACTTC. The chain recombines TRBV7-2 with TRBJ2-5, with TRBD1 identical over 8 bases. Trimming took 8 bases from V and 4 from J; bases not matched to a gene: 9. Germline V CDR1 and CDR2: SGHTA, FQGNSA. The CDR3 is 14 amino acids.

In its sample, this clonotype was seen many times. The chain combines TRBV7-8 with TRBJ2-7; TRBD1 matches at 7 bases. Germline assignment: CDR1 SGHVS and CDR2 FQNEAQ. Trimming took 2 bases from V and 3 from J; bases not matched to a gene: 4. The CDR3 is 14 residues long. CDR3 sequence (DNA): TGTGCCAGCAGCTTAAACCAGGGGGACTACGAGCAGTACTTC. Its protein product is CASSLNQGDYEQYF. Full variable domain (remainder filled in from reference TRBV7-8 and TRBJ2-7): GAGVSQSPRYKVAKRGQDVALRCDPISGHVSLFWYQQALGQGPEFLTYFQNEAQLDKSGLPSDRFFAERPEGSVSTLKIQRTQQEDSAVYLCASSLNQGDYEQYFGPGTRLTVT.

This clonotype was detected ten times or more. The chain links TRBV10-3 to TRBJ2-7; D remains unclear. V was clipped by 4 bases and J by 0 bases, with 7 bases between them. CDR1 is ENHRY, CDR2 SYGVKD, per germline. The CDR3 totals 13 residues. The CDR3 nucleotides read TGTGCCATCAGTGGTGGCAGCTCCTACGAGCAGTACTTC. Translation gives CAISGGSSYEQYF.

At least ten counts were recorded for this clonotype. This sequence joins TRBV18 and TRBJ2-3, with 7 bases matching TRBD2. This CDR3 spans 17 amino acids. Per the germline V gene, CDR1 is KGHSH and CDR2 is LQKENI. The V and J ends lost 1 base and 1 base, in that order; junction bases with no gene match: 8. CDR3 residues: CASSPLPGTTRTDTQYF. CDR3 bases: TGTGCCAGCTCACCACTTCCCGGGACTACCCGCACAGATACGCAGTATTTT.